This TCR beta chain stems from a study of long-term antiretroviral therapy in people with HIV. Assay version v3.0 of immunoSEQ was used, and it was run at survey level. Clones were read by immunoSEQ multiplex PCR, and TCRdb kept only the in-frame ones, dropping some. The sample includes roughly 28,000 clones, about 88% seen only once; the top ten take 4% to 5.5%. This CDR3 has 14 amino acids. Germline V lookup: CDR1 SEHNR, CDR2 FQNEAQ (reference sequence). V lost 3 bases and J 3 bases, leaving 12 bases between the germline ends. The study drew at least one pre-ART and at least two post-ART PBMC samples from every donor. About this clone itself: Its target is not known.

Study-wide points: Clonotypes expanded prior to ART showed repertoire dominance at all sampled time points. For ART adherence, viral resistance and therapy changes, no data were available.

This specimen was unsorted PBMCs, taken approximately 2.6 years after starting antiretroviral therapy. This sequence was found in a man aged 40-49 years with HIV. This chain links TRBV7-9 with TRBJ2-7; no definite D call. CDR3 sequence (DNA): TGTGCCAGCAGCTTCGCAGGTTTAGACTACGAGCAGTACTTC. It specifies CASSFAGLDYEQYF. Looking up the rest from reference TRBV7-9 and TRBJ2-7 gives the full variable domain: DTGVSQNPRHKITKRGQNVTFRCDPISEHNRLYWYRQTLGQGPEFLTYFQNEAQLEKSRLLSDRFSAERPKGSFSTLEIQRTEQGDSAMYLCASSFAGLDYEQYFGPGTRLTVT.